This T cell receptor (beta chain) was profiled in a study of cytomegalovirus exposure and HLA in healthy donors. Notes on the study in general: Within a later analysis, the majority of CMV-associated TCR beta chains appeared HLA-restricted. CMV serostatus was the sole immune exposure information available.

Amplification used 60 Vbeta primers and 13 Jbeta primers. Sequencing was performed with immunoSEQ multiplex PCR; in TCRdb, only in-frame clones are kept and a portion is missing. The data contain some 120,000 clones, approximately 80% of them singletons. With 7 bases clipped from V and 4 bases from J, the junction kept 8 bases outside the gene matches. Germline V gene data show CDR1 as MNHEY and CDR2 as SMNVEV (reference sequence). The CDR3 is made up of 16 amino acids. This clone occurred a few times. Its target is not known. The sequenced material came from PBMCs. This chain joins TRBV27 and TRBJ2-2; TRBD1 aligns across 11 bases. This clonotype originated in a man aged 18 to 30 in good health and CMV-seronegative. CDR3 loop: CASTYAGTGGTGELFF. CDR3 bases: TGTGCCAGCACCTACGCCGGGACAGGGGGCACCGGGGAGCTGTTTTTT.